The 32 T cell receptor beta chains below all came from one sample that was sequenced in a study of cytomegalovirus exposure and HLA in healthy donors. PCR involved 60 Vbeta and 13 Jbeta primers. The protocol was immunoSEQ multiplex PCR, while the TCRdb copy is restricted to in-frame clones and leaves out a portion. Altogether about 140,000 clones are present, about three quarters being singletons, with the ten largest covering 1.6%. The sequenced sample consisted of PBMCs. The receptors originated from a female donor in good health and CMV-seronegative.

This clone was detected only a few times. The chain uses TRBV19 and TRBJ1-5, with D perhaps TRBD1 (5 bases). The CDR3 loop spans 12 amino acids. The V end lost 11 bases, the J end lost 1 base, and 9 bases lay between the germline ends. Looked up from germline, CDR1 is LNHDA and CDR2 is SQIVND (reference sequence). The CDR3 loop is CAVAGSNQPQHF. DNA of the CDR3: TGTGCCGTAGCAGGGAGCAATCAGCCCCAGCATTTT.

This clone was seen repeatedly, ten times or more. The chain couples TRBV18 to TRBJ1-2; TRBD1 might be the D (5 bases). V lost 0 bases to trimming and J lost 9 bases, with 11 bases between them. The length of the CDR3 is 13 residues. Germline assignment: CDR1 KGHSH and CDR2 LQKENI. The CDR3 DNA follows: TGTGCCAGCTCACCACCAGGGGAAGGGAGCTACACCTTC. Translation: CASSPPGEGSYTF.

The chain employs TRBV18 and TRBJ2-2; TRBD2 matches at 8 bases. V trimming: 5 bases; J trimming: 3 bases; junction bases outside the gene matches: 5. Germline loops: CDR1 KGHSH, CDR2 LQKENI. CDR3 length: 15 amino acids. In DNA, the CDR3 is TGTGCCAGCTCATCTAGCGGGTCGCACACCGGGGAGCTGTTTTTT. Translation gives CASSSSGSHTGELFF. The variable domain in full, completed from reference TRBV18 and TRBJ2-2, reads NAGVMQNPRHLVRRRGQEARLRCSPMKGHSHVYWYRQLPEEGLKFMVYLQKENIIDESGMPKERFSAEFPKEGPSILRIQQVVRGDSAAYFCASSSSGSHTGELFFGEGSRLTVL.

The chain couples TRBV27 to TRBJ2-7, with D uncertain. The CDR3 has 15 amino acids. Trimming left V 5 bases short and J 0 bases short, with 14 bases between. Germline V lookup: CDR1 MNHEY, CDR2 SMNVEV (reference sequence). The CDR3 coding sequence is TGTGCCAGCAGTCCCCTTACGGGTCGCTCCTACGAGCAGTACTTC. Its protein is CASSPLTGRSYEQYF.

The genes are TRBV9 and TRBJ2-5; 7 bases map to TRBD2. The CDR3 is 15 amino acids. CDR1 is SGDLS, CDR2 YYNGEE, per germline. Germline trimming cut 0 bases from V and 7 bases from J; bases unmatched to any gene: 9. The CDR3 nucleotides are TGTGCCAGCAGCGTAGTAGAGGGCTCGGGGGGGACCCAGTACTTC. Its translation is CASSVVEGSGGTQYF.

The rearrangement uses TRBV9 and TRBJ2-7; D remains ambiguous. Germline assignment: CDR1 SGDLS and CDR2 YYNGEE. Trimming removed 2 bases at V and 2 bases at J, with 2 bases between. The CDR3 extends over 11 amino acids. The DNA for the CDR3 is TGTGCCAGCAGCGTCGCCTACGAGCAGTACTTC. It codes for CASSVAYEQYF.

Details on this clone: At one end, the junction sequence differs from germline, possibly due to a read error. V and J are TRBV7-9 and TRBJ2-7; 11 bases match TRBD1. CDR3 length: 17 residues. Germline CDR1 and CDR2: SEHNR and FQNEAQ (reference sequence). CDR3 coding DNA: TGTTCCAGCAGCCCCATGTCCCGGGGGACAGGGGGCTACGAGCAGTACTTC. Protein product: CSSSPMSRGTGGYEQYF.

This clone appeared a few times. This chain joins TRBV30 and TRBJ1-5; maybe TRBD1 (6 bases). Trimming left V 4 bases short and J 3 bases short, with 16 bases between. The CDR3 covers 15 residues. Germline V gene data show CDR1 as GTSNPN and CDR2 as SVGIG (reference sequence). The CDR3: CAWTSRRGANQPQHF. The CDR3 nucleotides read TGTGCCTGGACCTCCCGTCGGGGGGCCAATCAGCCCCAGCATTTT.

The V call is TRBV5-6, the J call TRBJ2-5; D unresolved. V shed 4 bases and J shed 1 base, with 17 bases lying between them. Germline values: CDR1 SGHDT, CDR2 YYEEEE. This CDR3 has 16 amino acids. The CDR3 protein is CASSPTPFPAQETQYF. The CDR3 DNA sequence: TGTGCCAGCAGCCCTACCCCCTTCCCCGCCCAAGAGACCCAGTACTTC.

V usage is TRBV14 and J usage is TRBJ2-1; a weak D match, TRBD2 (6 bases). The CDR3 sequence is 13 residues long. CDR1 and CDR2 (germline): SGHDN, FVKESK. Trimming removed 0 bases from V and 9 bases from J, with 9 bases in between. The CDR3 protein is CASSQDRGSEQFF. CDR3 sequence (DNA): TGTGCCAGCAGCCAAGATCGGGGGAGTGAGCAGTTCTTC.

The chain is built from TRBV5-1 and TRBJ2-2; 9 bases agree with TRBD1. V was clipped by 0 bases and J by 4 bases; unmatched bases: 13. Germline lookup yields CDR1 SGHRS and CDR2 YFSETQ. The CDR3 runs to 19 residues. In DNA form, the CDR3 reads TGCGCCAGCAGCTTGGTCATCAGAACAGGGGGCTTGGGCACCGGGGAGCTGTTTTTT. As protein: CASSLVIRTGGLGTGELFF.

The chain uses TRBV10-3 and TRBJ2-1; 9 nucleotides line up with TRBD2. From germline, CDR1 is ENHRY and CDR2 SYGVKD. With 0 bases clipped from V and 1 base from J, the junction kept 7 bases outside the gene matches. The CDR3 covers 18 residues. The CDR3 protein is CAISESPLAGPSYNEQFF. In nucleotides, the CDR3 is TGTGCCATCAGTGAGTCCCCGCTAGCGGGACCTTCCTACAATGAGCAGTTCTTC.

This clone occurred once. The rearrangement uses TRBV29-1 and TRBJ2-2, with a possible D match to TRBD2 (5 bases). The CDR3 is 11 residues long. From germline, CDR1 is SQVTM and CDR2 ANQGSEA. V lost 6 bases and J lost 3, with 5 bases in between. The CDR3 loop is CSVRDTGELFF. The DNA for the CDR3 is TGCAGCGTGCGGGACACCGGGGAGCTGTTTTTT.

V and J are TRBV6-6 and TRBJ1-6, with 8 positions matching TRBD1. This CDR3 is 16 amino acids long. V lost 4 bases to trimming and J lost 5 bases; unmatched junction nucleotides: 7. Germline V gene sequence: CDR1 MNHNY, CDR2 SVGAGI (reference sequence). The CDR3 sequence: CASSSGQGADNSPLHF. The CDR3 DNA follows: TGTGCCAGCAGTTCCGGGCAGGGGGCGGATAATTCACCCCTCCACTTT.

This clone was seen only once. This chain joins TRBV19 and TRBJ1-5; D remains ambiguous. The germline CDR1 and CDR2 sequences are LNHDA and SQIVND (reference sequence). The V end was cut by 8 bases, the J end by 3 bases, with 11 bases between. The CDR3 sequence is 13 residues long. The CDR3 nucleotides are TGTGCCAGTGCCGACATCTACAATCAGCCCCAGCATTTT. Translation gives CASADIYNQPQHF.

In its sample, this clone was seen a few times. J is TRBJ1-1 and V is TRBV7-9; D may be TRBD1 (5 bases). From germline, CDR1 is SEHNR and CDR2 FQNEAQ (reference sequence). This CDR3 has 14 amino acids. V lost 5 bases and J 0 bases, leaving 10 bases between the germline ends. The CDR3 loop reads CASSPQAMNTEAFF. DNA for the CDR3: TGTGCCAGCAGCCCACAGGCCATGAACACTGAAGCTTTCTTT.

The rearrangement uses TRBV19 and TRBJ2-7; 9 nucleotides line up with TRBD1. The CDR3 totals 13 residues. With 9 bases clipped from V and 4 bases from J, the junction kept 7 bases outside the gene matches. Germline V gives CDR1 LNHDA, CDR2 SQIVND (reference sequence). The CDR3: CASSGTGIYEQYF. CDR3 nucleotides: TGTGCCAGCTCCGGGACAGGGATATACGAGCAGTACTTC.

The chain recombines TRBV5-1 with TRBJ2-1; a weak D match, TRBD2 (7 bases). Germline CDR1 reads SGHRS; CDR2 reads YFSETQ. This CDR3 spans 15 amino acids. V lost 1 base and J lost 8, with 16 bases in between. DNA for the CDR3: TGCGCCAGCAGCTTGATCGGGGGGCCGAGGGATGAGCAGTTCTTC. Translation gives CASSLIGGPRDEQFF.

In this sample, this clone turned up a few times. V is TRBV10-3 and J is TRBJ2-7, with 7 bases lining up with TRBD2. The CDR3 has 13 residues. Germline CDR1 is ENHRY and CDR2 is SYGVKD. V shed 8 bases, J shed 3 bases, and the junction held 7 bases outside the gene matches. The CDR3 region has the DNA TGTGCCATCGCGTGGGGGGGAGGCTACGAGCAGTACTTC. Translating gives CAIAWGGGYEQYF.

This clone was counted once. The gene calls are TRBV14 and TRBJ1-2, with D possibly being TRBD1 (6 bases). The germline gives CDR1 SGHDN, CDR2 FVKESK. The CDR3 totals 15 residues. V was cut by 0 bases and J by 8 bases, with 16 bases left in between. The DNA for the CDR3 is TGTGCCAGCAGCCAAGATCGACCCAGGGGCGAGGGCTACACCTTC. Its protein product is CASSQDRPRGEGYTF.

This clone was seen once. The rearrangement links TRBV9 to TRBJ1-2; D may be TRBD1 (6 bases). The CDR3 covers 13 residues. The V and J ends lost 3 bases and 4 bases respectively, with 10 bases between them. The germline CDR1 and CDR2 sequences are SGDLS and YYNGEE. In DNA, the CDR3 is TGTGCCAGCAGCGCCGGACAGCTCTATGGCTACACCTTC. Translation gives CASSAGQLYGYTF.

V and J are TRBV6-5 and TRBJ2-7; 12 positions agree with TRBD2. The CDR3 has 15 amino acids. V trimming: 5 bases; J trimming: 2 bases; junction bases outside the gene matches: 4. CDR1 is MNHEY, CDR2 SVGAGI, per germline. The CDR3, as DNA: TGTGCCAGCAGTACGACTAGCGGGAGTCCCTACGAGCAGTACTTC. Translating it yields CASSTTSGSPYEQYF.

V and J are TRBV27 and TRBJ1-2; D is possibly TRBD1 (6 bases). The ends were cut back, 4 bases at V and 7 bases at J, with 7 bases in the middle. Looked up from germline, CDR1 is MNHEY and CDR2 is SMNVEV (reference sequence). This CDR3 has 11 residues. CDR3: CASSSGAGYTF. The DNA of the CDR3 is TGTGCCAGCAGTTCAGGGGCTGGCTACACCTTC.

The V call is TRBV13, the J call TRBJ2-7, with D possibly being TRBD1 (6 bases). CDR3 length: 15 amino acids. Deletions cut 3 bases from V and 1 base from J, with 13 bases between. Germline CDR1 reads PRHDT; CDR2 reads FYEKMQ (reference sequence). The CDR3 DNA reads TGTGCCAGCAGCTTTGGACAGTCCGGTTCCTACGAGCAGTACTTC. Its protein is CASSFGQSGSYEQYF.

This chain links TRBV6-1 with TRBJ1-2; maybe TRBD1 (6 bases). CDR1 is MNHNS, CDR2 SASEGT, per germline. This CDR3 is built from 13 residues. V lost 6 bases and J 7 bases, leaving 15 bases between the germline ends. The CDR3, as DNA: TGTGCCAGCAGCGGAGGCACAGGGTGTGGCTACACCTTC. Its translation: CASSGGTGCGYTF.

The chain is built from TRBV7-9 and TRBJ1-2; D is possibly TRBD1 (6 bases). Trimming removed 5 bases at V and 6 bases at J, with 13 bases between. Germline V gene data show CDR1 as SEHNR and CDR2 as FQNEAQ (reference sequence). This CDR3 is built from 13 residues. CDR3 region: CASSLGGVDGYTF. The CDR3 coding sequence is TGTGCCAGCAGCCTAGGGGGGGTGGATGGCTACACCTTC.

The rearrangement joins TRBV11-2 to TRBJ2-1; 7 bases are a match to TRBD2. The CDR3 is 16 amino acids. V shed 9 bases and J 7 bases; nucleotides not matched to a gene: 18. Per germline, CDR1 SGHAT and CDR2 FQNNGV. The CDR3 is CASKDGAAGLSNEQFF. As DNA, the CDR3 is TGTGCCAGTAAGGATGGGGCAGCGGGACTTTCGAATGAGCAGTTCTTC.

This clone was detected only a few times. Other DNA variants within this sample encode the same CDR3. The V call is TRBV28, the J call TRBJ1-1, with a possible D match to TRBD1 (5 bases). V shed 6 bases and J shed 8 bases, with 16 bases lying between them. From germline, CDR1 is MDHEN and CDR2 SYDVKM. The CDR3 extends over 13 amino acids. CDR3 sequence (DNA): TGTGCCAGCAGGGGGGGACGGGCACACGAAGCTTTCTTT. It encodes CASRGGRAHEAFF.

The chain uses TRBV9 and TRBJ2-7; 9 positions match TRBD1. The V gene's germline CDR1 is SGDLS and CDR2 YYNGEE. This CDR3 is built from 14 residues. J was trimmed by 3 bases and V by 6 bases; bases with no gene match: 7. Here the CDR3 reads CASNSGTGIYEQYF. In DNA form, the CDR3 reads TGTGCCAGCAATTCCGGGACAGGGATCTACGAGCAGTACTTC.

The chain recombines TRBV7-9 with TRBJ1-2; tentative D call: TRBD1 (5 bases). CDR3 length: 14 amino acids. Trimming removed 5 bases at V and 9 bases at J, with 19 bases between. From germline, CDR1 is SEHNR and CDR2 FQNEAQ (reference sequence). The chain's CDR3 is CASSPQDGLWSYTF. CDR3 DNA: TGTGCCAGCAGCCCACAGGACGGTTTATGGAGCTACACCTTC.

The chain couples TRBV9 to TRBJ1-5; tentative D call: TRBD1 (5 bases). V dropped 3 bases and J dropped 3 bases, with 13 bases sitting between them. CDR3 length equals 15 residues. Germline V lookup: CDR1 SGDLS, CDR2 YYNGEE. CDR3 DNA: TGTGCCAGCAGCGCACAGGACGAGATCAATCAGCCCCAGCATTTT. Translation gives CASSAQDEINQPQHF.

This rearrangement joins TRBV28 to TRBJ1-5; 7 bases align to TRBD1. CDR3 length equals 15 residues. V dropped 2 bases and J dropped 7; count of bases not matched to a gene: 8. CDR1 and CDR2 from the germline V gene are MDHEN and SYDVKM. The chain's CDR3 is CASSLGKDRDQPQHF. The DNA of the CDR3 is TGTGCCAGCAGTTTAGGCAAAGACAGGGACCAGCCCCAGCATTTT. The variable domain in full, with the rest retrieved from reference TRBV28 and TRBJ1-5, is DVKVTQSSRYLVKRTGEKVFLECVQDMDHENMFWYRQDPGLGLRLIYFSYDVKMKEKGDIPEGYSVSREKKERFSLILESASTNQTSMYLCASSLGKDRDQPQHFGDGTRLSIL.